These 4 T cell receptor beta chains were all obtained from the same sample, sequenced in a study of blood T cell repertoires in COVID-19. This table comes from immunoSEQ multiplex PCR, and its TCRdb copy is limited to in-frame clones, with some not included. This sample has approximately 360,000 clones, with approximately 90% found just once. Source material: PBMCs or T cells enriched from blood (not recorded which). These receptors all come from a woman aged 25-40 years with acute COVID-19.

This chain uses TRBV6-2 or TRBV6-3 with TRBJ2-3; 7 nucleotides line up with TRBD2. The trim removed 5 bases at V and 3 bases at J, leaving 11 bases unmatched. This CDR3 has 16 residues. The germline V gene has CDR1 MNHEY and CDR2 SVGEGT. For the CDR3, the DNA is TGTGCCAGCAGTCAAGCGAGCGGGGTTGGTACAGATACGCAGTATTTT. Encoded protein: CASSQASGVGTDTQYF.

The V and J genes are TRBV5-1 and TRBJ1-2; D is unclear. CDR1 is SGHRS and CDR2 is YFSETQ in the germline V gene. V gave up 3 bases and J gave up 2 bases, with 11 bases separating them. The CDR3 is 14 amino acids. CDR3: CASSSNTANYGYTF. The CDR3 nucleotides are TGCGCCAGCAGCTCGAACACAGCCAACTATGGCTACACCTTC. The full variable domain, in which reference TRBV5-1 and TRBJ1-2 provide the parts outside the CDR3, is KAGVTQTPRYLIKTRGQQVTLSCSPISGHRSVSWYQQTPGQGLQFLFEYFSETQRNKGNFPGRFSGRQFSNSRSEMNVSTLELGDSALYLCASSSNTANYGYTFGSGTRLTVV.

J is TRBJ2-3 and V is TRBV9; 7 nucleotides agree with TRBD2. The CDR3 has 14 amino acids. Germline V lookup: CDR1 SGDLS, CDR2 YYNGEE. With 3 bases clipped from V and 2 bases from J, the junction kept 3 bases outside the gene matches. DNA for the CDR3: TGTGCCAGCAGCGGGAGCGGGGTCACAGATACGCAGTATTTT. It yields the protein CASSGSGVTDTQYF. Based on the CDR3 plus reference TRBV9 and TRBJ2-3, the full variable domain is DSGVTQTPKHLITATGQRVTLRCSPRSGDLSVYWYQQSLDQGLQFLIQYYNGEERAKGNILERFSAQQFPDLHSELNLSSLELGDSALYFCASSGSGVTDTQYFGPGTRLTVL.

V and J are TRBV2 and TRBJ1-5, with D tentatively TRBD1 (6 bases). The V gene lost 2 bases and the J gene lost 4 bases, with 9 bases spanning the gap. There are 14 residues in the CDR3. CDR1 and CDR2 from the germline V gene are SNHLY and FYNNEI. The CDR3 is CASSEWTANQPQHF. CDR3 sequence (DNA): TGTGCCAGCAGTGAATGGACAGCTAATCAGCCCCAGCATTTT.